In this sample, the clone carrying this T cell receptor beta chain turned up once. These data originate in a study of blood T cell repertoires in COVID-19. Profiling relied on immunoSEQ multiplex PCR, and the TCRdb table lists in-frame clones only, not all of them. The profile shows over 350,000 clones, just under 90% of them singletons. Germline CDR1 KGHSY, CDR2 FQNENV. The CDR3 runs 14 residues. Trimming removed 6 bases at V and 5 bases at J, with 14 bases between. The TCR was taken from a woman aged 45 to 65 who had recovered from COVID-19. Specimen: PBMCs or T cells enriched from blood (not recorded which). The rearrangement joins TRBV16 to TRBJ1-5; possibly TRBD1 for D (5 bases). The CDR3 nucleotides are TGTGCCAGCAGTGGGACCGGGGGTTATCAGCCCCAGCATTTT. Protein: CASSGTGGYQPQHF.